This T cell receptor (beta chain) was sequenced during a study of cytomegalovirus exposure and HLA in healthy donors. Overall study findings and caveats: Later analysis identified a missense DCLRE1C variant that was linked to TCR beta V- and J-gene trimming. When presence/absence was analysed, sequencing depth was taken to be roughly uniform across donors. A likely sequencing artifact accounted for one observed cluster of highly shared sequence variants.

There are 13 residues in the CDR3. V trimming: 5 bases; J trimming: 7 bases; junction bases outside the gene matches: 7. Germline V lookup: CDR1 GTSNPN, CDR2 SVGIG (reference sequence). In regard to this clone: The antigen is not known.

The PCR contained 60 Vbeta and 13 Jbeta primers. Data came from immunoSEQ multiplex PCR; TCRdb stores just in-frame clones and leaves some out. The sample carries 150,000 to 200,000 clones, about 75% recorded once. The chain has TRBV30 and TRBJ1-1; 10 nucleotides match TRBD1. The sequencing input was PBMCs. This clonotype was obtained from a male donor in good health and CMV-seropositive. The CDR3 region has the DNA TGTGCCTGGGATGACAGGGGGCGGAGTGAAGCTTTCTTT. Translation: CAWDDRGRSEAFF.